The entry that follows covers one TCR beta chain sequence. Its binding antigen is unknown. Base-call qualities are not available, and no considerably larger clone is one nucleotide away. V is cut by 11 bases and J by 2 bases, and the space between the germline ends is 15 bases. Its CDR3 holds 14 amino acids, cysteine through phenylalanine. Just the 42-base CDR3 DNA is kept, in frame starting at base 1. CDR1 and CDR2, per the germline V gene, are MRHNA and SNTAGT. These data belong to a study of blood T cell repertoires in COVID-19 (TCRdb year 2020). For context, the study as a whole: The collaborator samples originated in the United States, Italy and Spain and spanned the acute and convalescent phases of COVID-19. The prospective study material was composed of cDNA or gDNA derived from T cells, B-cell-depleted T cells, or PBMCs. Deeply sampled blood TCRbeta repertoires from subjects exposed to, actively infected with, or recovered from COVID-19 were included in the dataset. The repertoires were released in a freely available public database meant as a resource for research on the immune response to SARS-CoV-2. Samples came from the ongoing ImmuneRACE study (first 160 participants) plus 1,254 subjects from 6 global collaborators. Nearly every sample came with metadata listing a de-identified subject ID, COVID-19 status, age in years and sex. Where HLA class I and class II types were available, the types were taken from metadata supplied by the sample provider, not from assay-based typing. Overall study outcomes, separate from this receptor: Clinical and demographic metadata were provided uncurated, with the amount varying by source and participant.

TCRbeta CDR3 regions were amplified from genomic DNA using the immunoSEQ Assay, a bias-controlled multiplex PCR. The study's processing was this. Within the assay, amplification of reference gene primers was used to estimate how many nucleated cells each sample contained. To quantify the absolute abundance of each unique TCRbeta CDR3 rearrangement, sequence reads were collapsed and filtered. For each sample, productive Simpson clonality was calculated as the square root of Simpson's diversity index over productive rearrangements. TCRdb obtained this table from immuneACCESS and retained in-frame rearrangements with V and J assigned. These tables miss some clones; where compared with another copy, unresolved V genes account for less than half of the shortfall, and the remainder is unexplained. V, J and clone size were drawn from that table, and D and trimming were deduced from the DNA. This sample gives nearly 95,000 clones in total; 70% to 90% of them show up just once. Approximately 8% of the sample is held by the ten biggest clonotypes.

Whole blood was collected in K2EDTA tubes by collaborating institutions according to the institutions' own protocols. For TCRbeta analysis, collaborator samples were shipped as frozen whole blood, as isolated PBMCs, or as DNA extracted from either sample type. The origin of this receptor is a human donor with acute or convalescent COVID-19. The donor label of this sample is uncertain. The V and J genes are TRBV6-4 and TRBJ2-2, and perhaps TRBD1 as D gene, on 6 matching bases. Specimen: peripheral blood. The nucleotide sequence is TGTGCCTCTCGACAGGAGATTAACACCGGGGAGCTGTTTTTT. Translated, this is CASRQEINTGELFF.